The 11 T cell receptor beta chains presented below share a single source sample, sequenced in a study of blood T cell repertoires in COVID-19. Assay: immunoSEQ multiplex PCR; the TCRdb copy retains only in-frame clones and omits some. In the table there are 95,000 to 110,000 clones, 90% to 95% of which are singletons. The sequenced sample consisted of peripheral blood. The source of these receptors is a human donor in a cohort sampled during active COVID-19.

V usage is TRBV23-1 and J usage is TRBJ2-4; D is possibly TRBD1 (6 bases). TRBV23-1 is sorted into the ORF group, with uncertain function. V dropped 2 bases and J dropped 2 bases, with 13 bases sitting between them. The CDR3 contains 16 residues. The CDR3 DNA sequence: TGCGCCAGCAGTCAAACGGACAGACCAACCAAAAACATTCAGTACTTC. Protein: CASSQTDRPTKNIQYF.

The rearrangement uses TRBV27 and TRBJ1-6; D remains unclear. Trimming removed 3 bases from V and 7 bases from J, with 10 bases in between. There are 14 residues in the CDR3. Germline V CDR1 and CDR2: MNHEY, SMNVEV (reference sequence). CDR3 residues: CASSFDTRNSPLHF. CDR3 DNA sequence: TGTGCCAGCAGTTTTGACACCCGGAATTCACCCCTCCACTTT.

The J gene is TRBJ1-5, the V gene TRBV30; D may be TRBD1 (5 bases). CDR1 is GTSNPN, CDR2 SVGIG, per germline (reference sequence). Trimming removed 3 bases at V and 7 bases at J, with 19 bases between. CDR3 length equals 15 residues. The CDR3 DNA reads as TGTGCCTGGAGCCCACGGGTGGGCGGGGGGCAGCCCCAGCATTTT. Translating it yields CAWSPRVGGGQPQHF.

The V call is TRBV4-3, the J call TRBJ2-7; no definite D call. The CDR3 loop spans 16 amino acids. Germline CDR1 reads LGHNA; CDR2 reads YSLEER. V was pared by 2 bases and J by 4 bases, with 18 bases between. Written as DNA, the CDR3 is TGCGCCAGCAGCCAACATGGCGGTTTAAAAGGATACGAGCAGTACTTC. Translated: CASSQHGGLKGYEQYF.

The gene calls are TRBV5-1 and TRBJ2-3, with D tentatively TRBD1 (6 bases). This CDR3 is 15 amino acids long. In germline, CDR1 is SGHRS, CDR2 YFSETQ. Trimming cost V 1 base and J 2 bases, with 11 bases left between them. This chain's CDR3 is CASSLRDTSTDTQYF. CDR3 in DNA: TGCGCCAGCAGCTTGCGGGACACCTCCACAGATACGCAGTATTTT.

The chain combines TRBV30 with TRBJ1-1, with 9 bases that match TRBD1. The CDR3 is 16 residues long. CDR1 is GTSNPN and CDR2 is SVGIG in the germline V gene (reference sequence). Trimming cost V 4 bases and J 5 bases; bases outside gene matches: 14. The CDR3 region has the DNA TGTGCCTGGACCTCCCGGACAGGGGCCCCTGGGACTGAAGCTTTCTTT. Its protein is CAWTSRTGAPGTEAFF.

This clone was picked up a small number of times. V and J are TRBV19 and TRBJ1-1; possible D gene TRBD1, 6 bases. CDR1 LNHDA and CDR2 SQIVND come from the germline V gene (reference sequence). Trimming took 1 base from V and 3 from J, leaving 12 bases between them. The CDR3 is made up of 15 amino acids. The DNA for the CDR3 is TGTGCCAGTAGTATAGTAGGGGGAATCTACACTGAAGCTTTCTTT. Protein product: CASSIVGGIYTEAFF.

The genes are TRBV18 and TRBJ2-1; the match to TRBD1 covers 9 bases. Germline CDR1 is KGHSH and CDR2 is LQKENI. CDR3 size: 15 residues. V dropped 3 bases and J dropped 5; count of bases not matched to a gene: 5. CDR3 nucleotides: TGTGCCAGCTCACCTGGACAGGGGACCCACAATGAGCAGTTCTTC. Its protein product is CASSPGQGTHNEQFF.

This CDR3 reads CATSAGSSYNEQFF. DNA for the CDR3: TGTGCCACCTCTGCGGGGAGCTCCTACAATGAGCAGTTCTTC. This rearrangement joins TRBV7-2 to TRBJ2-1; tentatively, D is TRBD2 (6 bases). In germline, CDR1 is SGHTA, CDR2 FQGNSA. Trimming took off 10 bases at V and 0 bases at J, with 13 bases between the two ends. The CDR3 runs 14 residues.

CDR3 DNA: TGCAGCGTTGGGGACAGGGTCGGGATAGCAGATACGCAGTATTTT. This encodes CSVGDRVGIADTQYF. The chain links TRBV29-1 to TRBJ2-3; 9 bases are a match to TRBD1. The CDR3 has 15 residues. Unmatched junction bases numbered 9, after V lost 4 bases and J lost 4 bases. The germline gives CDR1 SQVTM, CDR2 ANQGSEA.

This chain connects TRBV7-3 to TRBJ1-1, with a tentative D call TRBD1 (6 bases). The CDR3 runs 16 residues. V was shortened by 5 bases and J by 1 base, with 17 bases between the two germline ends. Per the germline V gene, CDR1 is SGHTA and CDR2 is FQGTGA. This CDR3 reads CASSLNPGHPNTEAFF. In nucleotides, the CDR3 is TGTGCCAGCAGCCTAAACCCGGGACATCCGAACACTGAAGCTTTCTTT.